This T cell receptor beta chain was captured in a study of cytomegalovirus exposure and HLA in healthy donors. The CDR3 is 15 amino acids. The junction had 9 bases not matched to a gene; V was cut back by 2 bases and J by 7 bases. From germline, CDR1 is SGHAT and CDR2 FQDESV (reference sequence). This clone was counted a single time. The target antigen is unknown. PCR employed 60 Vbeta and 13 Jbeta primers. Clones were read by immunoSEQ multiplex PCR, and TCRdb kept only the in-frame ones, dropping some. This sample has 150,000 to 200,000 clones; under 80% occur once, and the top ten carry about 1.5%. Study-wide points: Most CMV-associated TCR beta chains were later found to appear HLA-restricted. TCR beta V- and J-gene trimming was later associated with a missense DCLRE1C variant.

The sequenced sample consisted of PBMCs. The chain has TRBV11-1 and TRBJ1-1, with 8 positions matching TRBD1. The source of this sequence is a young woman in good health and CMV-seronegative. The CDR3 reads CASSLTRTGTREAFF. The CDR3 nucleotides read TGTGCCAGCAGCTTAACGCGGACAGGGACACGTGAAGCTTTCTTT.